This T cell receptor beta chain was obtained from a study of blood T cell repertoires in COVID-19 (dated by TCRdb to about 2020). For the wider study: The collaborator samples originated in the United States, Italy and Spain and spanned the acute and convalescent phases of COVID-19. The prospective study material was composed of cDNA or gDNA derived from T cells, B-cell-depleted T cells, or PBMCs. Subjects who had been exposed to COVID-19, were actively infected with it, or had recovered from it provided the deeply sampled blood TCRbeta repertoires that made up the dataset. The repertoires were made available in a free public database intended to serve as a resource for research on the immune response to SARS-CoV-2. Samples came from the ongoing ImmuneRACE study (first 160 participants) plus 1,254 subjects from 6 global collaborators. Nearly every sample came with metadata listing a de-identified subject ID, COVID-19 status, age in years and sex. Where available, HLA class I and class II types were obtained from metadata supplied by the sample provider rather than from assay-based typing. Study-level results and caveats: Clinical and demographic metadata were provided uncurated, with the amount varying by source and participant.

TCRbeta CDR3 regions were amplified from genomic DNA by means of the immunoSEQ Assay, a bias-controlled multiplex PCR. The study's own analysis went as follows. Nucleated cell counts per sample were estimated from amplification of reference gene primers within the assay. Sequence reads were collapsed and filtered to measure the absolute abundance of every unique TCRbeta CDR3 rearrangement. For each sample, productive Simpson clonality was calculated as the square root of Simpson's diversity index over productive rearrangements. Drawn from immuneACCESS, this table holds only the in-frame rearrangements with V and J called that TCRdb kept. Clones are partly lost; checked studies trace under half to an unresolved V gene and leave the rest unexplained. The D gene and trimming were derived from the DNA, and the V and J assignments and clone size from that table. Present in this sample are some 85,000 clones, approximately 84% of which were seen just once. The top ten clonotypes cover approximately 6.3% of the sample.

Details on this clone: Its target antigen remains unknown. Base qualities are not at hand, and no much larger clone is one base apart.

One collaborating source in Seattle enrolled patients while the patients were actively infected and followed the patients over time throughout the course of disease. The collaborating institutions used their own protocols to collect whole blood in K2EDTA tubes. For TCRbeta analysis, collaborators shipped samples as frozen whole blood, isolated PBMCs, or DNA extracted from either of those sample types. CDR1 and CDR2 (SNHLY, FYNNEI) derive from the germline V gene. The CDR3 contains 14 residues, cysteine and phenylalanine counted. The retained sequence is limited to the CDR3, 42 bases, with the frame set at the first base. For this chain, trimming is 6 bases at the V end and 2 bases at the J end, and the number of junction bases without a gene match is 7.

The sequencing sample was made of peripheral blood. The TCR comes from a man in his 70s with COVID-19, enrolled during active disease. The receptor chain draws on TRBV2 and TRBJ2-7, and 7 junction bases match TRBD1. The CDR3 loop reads CASRARDRAYEQYF. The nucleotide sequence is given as TGTGCCAGCAGAGCCCGGGACAGAGCCTACGAGCAGTACTTC.